What follows describes a single T cell receptor beta chain. The trim removed 0 bases at V and 12 bases at J, leaving 6 bases unmatched. Germline V gives CDR1 SGHNT, CDR2 YYREEE (reference sequence). There are 14 residues in the CDR3. Some clones are missing from TCRdb's copy, which holds only in-frame ones; the method was immunoSEQ multiplex PCR. This sample has around 230,000 clones, with over 80% found just once. This entry is derived from a study of blood T cell repertoires in COVID-19. As for the study in general: COVID-19 samples, acute and convalescent, were from the United States, Italy and Spain.

The clonotype comes from a man aged 35 to 55 with acute or convalescent COVID-19. Sequenced sample: peripheral blood. The rearrangement uses TRBV5-4 and TRBJ2-7; 13 bases map to TRBD2. CDR3 nucleotides: TGTGCCAGCAGCTTGGTTGGACTAGCGGGAGAACCGTACTTC. Translated: CASSLVGLAGEPYF.